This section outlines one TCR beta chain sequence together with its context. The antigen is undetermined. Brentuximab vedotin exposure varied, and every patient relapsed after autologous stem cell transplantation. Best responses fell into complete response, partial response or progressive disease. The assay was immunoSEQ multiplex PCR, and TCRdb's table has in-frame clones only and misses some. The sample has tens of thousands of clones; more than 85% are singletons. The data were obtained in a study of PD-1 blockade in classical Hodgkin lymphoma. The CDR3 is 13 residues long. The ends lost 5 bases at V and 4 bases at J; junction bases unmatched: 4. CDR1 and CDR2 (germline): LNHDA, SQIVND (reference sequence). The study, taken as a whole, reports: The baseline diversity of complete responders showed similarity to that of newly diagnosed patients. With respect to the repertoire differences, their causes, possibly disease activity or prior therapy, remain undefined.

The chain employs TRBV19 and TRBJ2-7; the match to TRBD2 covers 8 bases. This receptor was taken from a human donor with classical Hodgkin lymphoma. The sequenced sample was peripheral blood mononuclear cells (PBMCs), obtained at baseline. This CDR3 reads CASSAGGSYEQYF. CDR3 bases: TGTGCCAGTAGTGCGGGGGGCAGTTACGAGCAGTACTTC.